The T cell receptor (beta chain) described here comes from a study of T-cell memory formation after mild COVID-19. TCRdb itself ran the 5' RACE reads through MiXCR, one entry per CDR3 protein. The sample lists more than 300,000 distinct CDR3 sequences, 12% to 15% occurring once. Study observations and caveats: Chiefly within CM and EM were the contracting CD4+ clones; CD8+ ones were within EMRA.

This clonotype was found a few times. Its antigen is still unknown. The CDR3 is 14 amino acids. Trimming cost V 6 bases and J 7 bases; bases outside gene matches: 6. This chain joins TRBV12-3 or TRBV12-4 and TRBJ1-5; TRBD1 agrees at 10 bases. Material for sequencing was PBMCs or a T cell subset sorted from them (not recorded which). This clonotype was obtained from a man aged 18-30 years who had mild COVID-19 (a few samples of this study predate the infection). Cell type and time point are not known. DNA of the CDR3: TGTGCCAGCAGACCAGACAGGGGGCGGCAGCCCCAGCATTTT. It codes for CASRPDRGRQPQHF.